Listed here are 19 T cell receptor beta chains from one sample, sequenced in a study of cytomegalovirus exposure and HLA in healthy donors. This PCR relied on a set of 60 Vbeta primers and 13 Jbeta primers. Measured with immunoSEQ multiplex PCR; TCRdb has only the in-frame clones, and not every one. Here the sample table reports 190,000 or so clones. The sequencing sample was made of PBMCs. The receptors come from a boy between 10 and 17 years old in good health and CMV-seronegative.

V usage is TRBV29-1 and J usage is TRBJ2-3; 10 bases fit TRBD2. Germline V gene data show CDR1 as SQVTM and CDR2 as ANQGSEA. The junction had 10 bases not matched to a gene; V was cut back by 8 bases and J by 2 bases. CDR3 length: 15 amino acids. CDR3 DNA: TGCAGCATCAAGAAGCGGGGGGGGACCACAGATACGCAGTATTTT. Translated: CSIKKRGGTTDTQYF.

The rearrangement joins TRBV7-9 to TRBJ2-3; TRBD2 matches at 13 bases. The CDR3 consists of 18 residues. J lost 4 bases, V lost 7 bases, and 14 bases had no gene match. Germline V gene sequence: CDR1 SEHNR, CDR2 FQNEAQ (reference sequence). CDR3 sequence: CASTWMSGGTSGADTQYF. The CDR3 DNA follows: TGTGCCAGCACATGGATGAGCGGCGGGACTAGCGGGGCAGATACGCAGTATTTT.

This rearrangement joins TRBV18 to TRBJ1-1, with D perhaps matching TRBD1 (5 bases). V gave up 1 base and J gave up 4 bases, with 10 bases separating them. The V gene's germline CDR1 is KGHSH and CDR2 LQKENI. The CDR3 length is 14 residues. CDR3 nucleotides: TGTGCCAGCTCACCACAGGGGTTCAGCACTGAAGCTTTCTTT. Its translation: CASSPQGFSTEAFF.

V gene TRBV2 combines with J gene TRBJ2-2, with D unclear. The CDR3 has 14 residues. Germline CDR1 reads SNHLY; CDR2 reads FYNNEI. The V end lost 2 bases, the J end lost 5 bases, and 9 bases lay between the germline ends. CDR3 in DNA: TGTGCCAGCAGTGAATTGTTACAGACCGGGGAGCTGTTTTTT. This encodes CASSELLQTGELFF.

CDR3 sequence reads: CASSVLTGSGGLGGSQYF. The CDR3 bases are TGTGCCAGCAGCGTGCTCACCGGTAGCGGGGGGCTCGGAGGGTCGCAGTATTTT. The V gene is TRBV9, the J gene TRBJ2-3, with 10 bases identical to TRBD2. The CDR3 covers 18 residues. Trimming at V came to 2 bases and at J to 10 bases, leaving 19 bases not matched to a gene. Germline values: CDR1 SGDLS, CDR2 YYNGEE.

V is TRBV30 and J is TRBJ2-3, with D possibly TRBD1 on 5 matching bases. Looked up from germline, CDR1 is GTSNPN and CDR2 is SVGIG (reference sequence). This CDR3 is built from 14 residues. With 5 bases removed from V and 2 bases from J, the gap between germline ends came to 14 bases. CDR3 region: CAWGHGALTDTQYF. CDR3 nucleotide sequence: TGTGCCTGGGGGCATGGGGCCCTCACAGATACGCAGTATTTT.

This chain joins TRBV9 and TRBJ1-1, with D perhaps TRBD1 (5 bases). The germline V gene encodes CDR1 SGDLS and CDR2 YYNGEE. V dropped 4 bases and J dropped 0 bases, with 10 bases sitting between them. This CDR3 comprises 14 residues. The CDR3 region has the DNA TGTGCCAGCAGCCCCACGACAGTGAACACTGAAGCTTTCTTT. Its translation: CASSPTTVNTEAFF.

The gene calls are TRBV19 and TRBJ2-6; D is unresolved. Looked up from germline, CDR1 is LNHDA and CDR2 is SQIVND (reference sequence). Deletions cut 10 bases from V and 2 bases from J, with 9 bases between. The CDR3 totals 13 residues. As DNA, the CDR3 is TGTGCCATCAGTCCCCCTGGGGCCAACGTCCTGACTTTC. It codes for CAISPPGANVLTF.

The J gene is TRBJ2-7, the V gene TRBV4-1; 9 bases are a match to TRBD1. With V trimmed by 4 bases and J by 0 bases, 4 bases remained unmatched. Germline-derived CDR1 and CDR2 are MGHRA and YSYEKL. CDR3 length: 15 amino acids. This CDR3 is CASSRGTGTSYEQYF. CDR3 nucleotide sequence: TGCGCCAGCAGCCGCGGGACAGGGACCTCCTACGAGCAGTACTTC.

This rearrangement joins TRBV10-3 to TRBJ1-2; TRBD1 matches 9 bases. Trimming removed 0 bases from V and 7 bases from J; junction bases left unmatched: 15. The CDR3 totals 18 residues. The germline gives CDR1 ENHRY, CDR2 SYGVKD. CDR3 coding DNA: TGTGCCATCAGTGAGTCAGTCGTGTTGCGGGACAGGGTTGGTGGCTACACCTTC. Its protein is CAISESVVLRDRVGGYTF.

V usage is TRBV2 and J usage is TRBJ2-7, with 9 bases aligning to TRBD1. This CDR3 region has 13 residues. Germline CDR1 reads SNHLY; CDR2 reads FYNNEI. V lost 7 bases, J lost 2 bases, and 3 bases stayed unmatched. CDR3 DNA: TGTGCCAGCACCAGGACAGGGGCCTACGAGCAGTACTTC. Its translation is CASTRTGAYEQYF.

The chain links TRBV5-6 to TRBJ1-5, with D perhaps matching TRBD1 (6 bases). The germline V and J ends were trimmed by 1 base and 9 bases, with 11 bases remaining between them. CDR1 SGHDT and CDR2 YYEEEE come from the germline V gene. The CDR3 runs to 13 residues. The CDR3 is CASSLQGNRPQHF. The CDR3 DNA is TGTGCCAGCAGCTTGCAGGGGAATAGGCCCCAGCATTTT. Looking up the rest from reference TRBV5-6 and TRBJ1-5 gives the full variable domain: DAGVTQSPTHLIKTRGQQVTLRCSPKSGHDTVSWYQQALGQGPQFIFQYYEEEERQRGNFPDRFSGHQFPNYSSELNVNALLLGDSALYLCASSLQGNRPQHFGDGTRLSIL.

For this clone: The junction shows a germline mismatch at one end, possibly a read error. The V and J genes are TRBV14 and TRBJ2-7; D perhaps matches TRBD2 (6 bases). Germline CDR1 SGHDN, CDR2 FVKESK. This CDR3 region has 14 residues. The CDR3 is CAGSQRDFPYEQYF. The DNA of the CDR3 is TGTGCCGGCAGCCAAAGGGACTTCCCCTACGAGCAGTACTTC.

V gene TRBV5-5 combines with J gene TRBJ1-5, with unresolved D. V was cut by 2 bases and J by 4 bases, with 19 bases left in between. Germline V gene sequence: CDR1 SGHKS, CDR2 YYEKEE (reference sequence). The CDR3 loop spans 17 amino acids. The CDR3 region has the DNA TGTGCCAGCAGCTTATCCCCGACGGGAGCCAATAATCAGCCCCAGCATTTT. This codes for CASSLSPTGANNQPQHF.

The rearrangement uses TRBV4-1 and TRBJ2-5; perhaps TRBD2 as D (5 bases). In germline, CDR1 is MGHRA, CDR2 YSYEKL. V lost 0 bases and J 1 base, leaving 9 bases between the germline ends. This CDR3 has 15 amino acids. The CDR3 reads CASSQERLTQETQYF. In DNA, the CDR3 is TGCGCCAGCAGCCAAGAAAGACTAACCCAAGAGACCCAGTACTTC.

The rearrangement links TRBV6-5 to TRBJ2-3, with 8 nucleotides matching TRBD2. The V gene end was trimmed by 4 bases and the J gene end by 3 bases; junction bases not matched to a gene: 3. The CDR3 totals 14 residues. From germline, CDR1 is MNHEY and CDR2 SVGAGI. CDR3 region: CASSLAGITDTQYF. The CDR3 DNA reads as TGTGCCAGCAGTTTAGCGGGGATAACAGATACGCAGTATTTT.

V usage is TRBV28 and J usage is TRBJ1-5, with a weak D call TRBD1 (6 bases). Germline values: CDR1 MDHEN, CDR2 SYDVKM. The CDR3 spans 16 residues. With 4 bases removed from V and 2 bases from J, the gap between germline ends came to 15 bases. CDR3 in amino acids: CASSSIGGAGNQPQHF. In DNA form, the CDR3 reads TGTGCCAGCAGTTCCATCGGGGGGGCGGGCAATCAGCCCCAGCATTTT. The full variable domain, its missing parts supplied by reference TRBV28 and TRBJ1-5, is DVKVTQSSRYLVKRTGEKVFLECVQDMDHENMFWYRQDPGLGLRLIYFSYDVKMKEKGDIPEGYSVSREKKERFSLILESASTNQTSMYLCASSSIGGAGNQPQHFGDGTRLSIL.

This sequence joins TRBV27 and TRBJ1-5; tentatively, D is TRBD1 (6 bases). The CDR3 has 14 residues. With 7 bases removed from V and 0 bases from J, the gap between germline ends came to 10 bases. Germline CDR1 and CDR2: MNHEY and SMNVEV (reference sequence). CDR3 nucleotide sequence: TGTGCCAGCAAAGAACAGGGTAGCAATCAGCCCCAGCATTTT. It yields the protein CASKEQGSNQPQHF.

The chain combines TRBV6-5 with TRBJ1-2, with D perhaps TRBD1 (6 bases). Germline CDR1 MNHEY, CDR2 SVGAGI. The V end was cut by 0 bases, the J end by 4 bases, with 15 bases between. The CDR3 has 16 residues. In nucleotides, the CDR3 is TGTGCCAGCAGTTACTCCGGGGGGCGATCTATCTATGGCTACACCTTC. Encoded protein: CASSYSGGRSIYGYTF.